Listed below are T cell receptor beta chains from one sample, sequenced in a study of human T cells and chemical hapten exposure. TCRdb re-analysed the RACE reads in MiXCR, keeping a single row per CDR3 protein. In the table there are about 340,000 distinct CDR3 sequences, approximately 6.9% of which are singletons. The source material was whole blood, sampled in connection with sensitization to the hapten diphenylcyclopropenone (DPC). Source of these receptors: a woman aged 18 to 35 with alopecia areata. Some clones in this sample may be carry-over from other donors' samples. Both conserved end residues are part of each CDR3. D genes are given only for firm matches. A row's size may be missing; if present it is once, few, many or a size class.

size | D | J | V | DNA | CDR3
few | TRBD1 | TRBJ1-2 | TRBV12-3/TRBV12-4 | TGTGCCAGCAGTCCCTCGACAGGGCCCGGCGGCTACACCTTC | CASSPSTGPGGYTF
many | . | TRBJ2-1 | TRBV10-3 | TGTGCCATCAGTGAGTCGCAAGGGGACAATGAGCAGTTCTTC | CAISESQGDNEQFF
few | . | TRBJ1-1 | TRBV4-3 | TGCGCCAGCAGCCAAGATGCTGAAGCTTTCTTT | CASSQDAEAFF
many | TRBD1 | TRBJ2-1 | TRBV4-3 | TGCGCCAGCAGCCAAGATCCGGACAGGGTCCTCTACAATGAGCAGTTCTTC | CASSQDPDRVLYNEQFF
many | . | TRBJ1-2 | TRBV6-2/TRBV6-3 | TGTGCCAGCAGCCAATCTACCTTCCGACAGGTCAGAAGAGGCTACACCTTC | CASSQSTFRQVRRGYTF
many | TRBD2 | TRBJ2-1 | TRBV4-2 | TGCGCCAGCAGCCAAGGGCTAGCGGGGGGTAATGAGCAGTTCTTC | CASSQGLAGGNEQFF
few | . | TRBJ2-3 | TRBV2 | TGTGCCAGCAGTCCCTTGGACGGATCTAGCACAGATACGCAGTATTTT | CASSPLDGSSTDTQYF
. | . | TRBJ1-1 | TRBV12-3/TRBV12-4 | TGTGCCAGCAGTCCAACCTCGGAGGGGGGATCAGCTTTCTTT | CASSPTSEGGSAFF
few | . | TRBJ1-1 | TRBV6-5 | TGTGCCAGCAGTTACATGGGTTCCACTGAAGCTTTCTTT | CASSYMGSTEAFF
many | TRBD1 | TRBJ2-7 | TRBV5-1 | TGCGCCAGTAACGACGGACAGGGCCATAAATCCTCATTC | CASNDGQGHKSSF
. | . | TRBJ1-2 | TRBV5-4 | TGTGCCAGCAGCTTGGGGGCCCACTATGGCTACACCTTC | CASSLGAHYGYTF
many | . | TRBJ2-7 | TRBV5-1 | TGCGCCAGCAGCTCCCAGGGGGAGGTAAAGTACTTC | CASSSQGEVKYF
. | . | TRBJ2-3 | TRBV13 | TGTGCCAGCAGCTTTGGGAAATTCGCGGCAGATACGCAGTATTTT | CASSFGKFAADTQYF
. | . | TRBJ2-3 | TRBV6-2/TRBV6-3 | TGTGCCAGCAGTGCGGGGCACCGAACAGATACGCAGTATTTT | CASSAGHRTDTQYF
many | TRBD2 | TRBJ2-7 | TRBV6-5 | TGTGCCAGCAGTTACAAGGGACTAGCGGCCTACGAGCAGTACTTC | CASSYKGLAAYEQYF
. | . | TRBJ2-1 | TRBV29-1 | TGCAGCGTTAGGTGGGGAAGCTCCTACAATGAGCAGTTCTTC | CSVRWGSSYNEQFF
many | . | TRBJ2-7 | TRBV7-9 | TGTGCCAGCAGCCCCCCAGCCCCACCCTACGAGCAGTACTTC | CASSPPAPPYEQYF
. | TRBD2 | TRBJ2-7 | TRBV28 | TGTGCCAGCAGTTTTCAGGGACTAGCGGGGGTGGGTGCCTACGAGCAGTACTTC | CASSFQGLAGVGAYEQYF
many | . | TRBJ2-7 | TRBV21-1 | TGTGCCAGCAGCAAAGTTGGGCCGCTCTCCTACGAGCAGTACTTC | CASSKVGPLSYEQYF
. | . | TRBJ2-3 | TRBV7-2 | TGTGCCAGCAGCTTATCAGGGCTCCTCACAGATACGCAGTATTTT | CASSLSGLLTDTQYF
many | TRBD2 | TRBJ2-1 | TRBV28 | TGTGCCAGCTCCCACCGGGACTACGCCAAAACCTACAATGAGCAGTTCTTC | CASSHRDYAKTYNEQFF
. | . | TRBJ2-7 | TRBV4-2 | TGTGCCAGTCCCCAAAGGGGGAGGCTAAGCTCCTACGAGCAGTACTTC | CASPQRGRLSSYEQYF
. | TRBD1 | TRBJ2-7 | TRBV2 | TGTGCCAGCTGGACAGGGGGAATCAGCTCCTACGAGCAGTACTTC | CASWTGGISSYEQYF
. | . | TRBJ1-4 | TRBV29-1 | TGCAGCGTTGTTCAGGGGACTGCAACTAATGAAAAACTGTTTTTT | CSVVQGTATNEKLFF
few | . | TRBJ2-3 | TRBV6-5 | TGTGCCAGCAGTCAATGGGTGGGCGGGTCTAGCACAGATACGCAGTATTTT | CASSQWVGGSSTDTQYF
. | . | TRBJ1-1 | TRBV12-3/TRBV12-4 | TGTGCCAACCCGCCCTGGCCAGGGGAGATGAACACTGAAGCTTTCTTT | CANPPWPGEMNTEAFF
. | TRBD1 | TRBJ2-7 | TRBV3-1 | TGTGCCAGCAGCCAACTCATACAGGGGGAGTTCGACGAGCAGTACTTC | CASSQLIQGEFDEQYF
. | . | TRBJ2-1 | TRBV14 | TGTGCCAGCAGCCAAGATAGGGGGGGCTACTACAATGAGCAGTTCTTC | CASSQDRGGYYNEQFF
. | TRBD1 | TRBJ2-1 | TRBV28 | TGTGCCAGCATTCCGGGACAGGGGTACAATGAGCAGTTCTTC | CASIPGQGYNEQFF
few | . | TRBJ1-1 | TRBV5-6 | TGTGCCAGCAGCCGGGGACGGGGCGAGAACACTGAAGCTTTCTTT | CASSRGRGENTEAFF
. | . | TRBJ2-3 | TRBV24-1 | TGTGCCACCGCCTTCTATGGACAGCCAGATACGCAGTATTTT | CATAFYGQPDTQYF
few | . | TRBJ2-2 | TRBV9 | TGTGCCAGCAGCGTAGGTCGGGGAAGGACCGGGGAGCTGTTTTTT | CASSVGRGRTGELFF
many | . | TRBJ1-6 | TRBV20-1 | TGCAGTGCTAGAGATTCATGGGGGTGGGGGTCGGAATATAATTCACCCCTCCACTTT | CSARDSWGWGSEYNSPLHF
. | TRBD1 | TRBJ1-2 | TRBV7-2 | TGTGCCAGCAGCTTATTTACCGGGACAGGGCATGGCTACACCTTC | CASSLFTGTGHGYTF
many | . | TRBJ2-7 | TRBV4-3 | TGCGCCAGCAGCCAAGATCATCGGGACCCTAAACCCTACGAGCAGTACTTC | CASSQDHRDPKPYEQYF
many | . | TRBJ2-3 | TRBV18 | TGTGCCAGCTCACCACCGGGGGCCCCAGATACGCAGTATTTT | CASSPPGAPDTQYF
few | TRBD1 | TRBJ1-4 | TRBV2 | TGTGCCGGTTCCAGGGGGATAAAAGAAAAACTGTTTTTT | CAGSRGIKEKLFF
few | . | TRBJ2-1 | TRBV12-3/TRBV12-4 | TGTGCCAGCAGTTTACGGGGGAAATACAATGAGCAGTTCTTC | CASSLRGKYNEQFF
few | . | TRBJ2-7 | TRBV5-6 | TGTGCCAGCACCCTGACCTACGACCCCTACGAGCAGTACTTC | CASTLTYDPYEQYF
. | . | TRBJ2-2 | TRBV29-1 | TGCAGCGTTGAATGGGCCCCGAACACCGGGGAGCTGTTTTTT | CSVEWAPNTGELFF
few | TRBD1 | TRBJ2-3 | TRBV5-1 | TGCGCCAGCAATCCAGGGGGCCCAATAGATACGCAGTATTTT | CASNPGGPIDTQYF
many | TRBD2 | TRBJ2-3 | TRBV6-5 | TGTGCCAGCAGCCGGACTAGCGGGCTCCCAGATACGCAGTATTTT | CASSRTSGLPDTQYF
. | . | TRBJ1-2 | TRBV7-9 | TGTGCCAGCAGCCAGATGGGTAGCGGCTATGGCTACACCTTC | CASSQMGSGYGYTF
. | TRBD2 | TRBJ2-3 | TRBV4-3 | TGCGCCAGCAGTGGCCGGGGGACTAGCGGGGACAGCACAGATACGCAGTATTTT | CASSGRGTSGDSTDTQYF
few | . | TRBJ1-6 | TRBV4-3 | TGCGCCAGCAGCCAAGAGGGTCCACCGCATAATTCACCCCTCCACTTT | CASSQEGPPHNSPLHF
few | . | TRBJ1-1 | TRBV5-4 | TGTGCCAGCAGCTTGAATTCAAGGGACACTGAAGCTTTCTTT | CASSLNSRDTEAFF
. | . | TRBJ2-1 | TRBV3-1 | TGTGCCAGCAGCCAAGAGTCGGGGAGCAATGAGCAGTTCTTC | CASSQESGSNEQFF